This TCR beta chain was captured in a study of blood T cell repertoires in COVID-19. This clone was detected only a few times. This CDR3 region has 14 residues. CDR1 is SGHRS, CDR2 YFSETQ, per germline. Trimming removed 3 bases from V and 1 base from J, with 11 bases in between. Original methodology: Amplification from reference gene primers served as the basis for estimated nucleated cell counts. The data were produced by immunoSEQ multiplex PCR, yet TCRdb's version contains in-frame clones alone and is incomplete. D and trimming were read from the DNA, whereas the V and J calls and clone size are those reported in that table. The profile shows under 110,000 clones, roughly four fifths of them singletons.

The J gene is TRBJ2-7, the V gene TRBV5-1, with D maybe TRBD1 (5 bases). This TCR was sampled from a woman between 55 and 75 years old with acute or convalescent COVID-19. The sample taken for sequencing was peripheral blood. The CDR3 protein is CASSSQGPSYEQYF. In DNA form, the CDR3 reads TGCGCCAGCAGCTCTCAGGGCCCGTCCTACGAGCAGTACTTC.